The following is a T cell receptor (beta chain) sequence with its context. The data belong to a study of blood T cell repertoires in COVID-19. Study-level background: COVID-19 samples from acute and convalescent phases originated in the United States, Italy and Spain. PBMCs, B-cell-depleted T cells, or T cells were the source of the cDNA or gDNA that made up the material.

The trim removed 4 bases at V and 2 bases at J, leaving 6 bases unmatched. The CDR3 runs to 17 residues. Germline CDR1 reads SGDLS; CDR2 reads YYNGEE. Authors' methods: Amplification of reference gene primers provided the estimated nucleated cell counts. Data came from immunoSEQ multiplex PCR; TCRdb stores just in-frame clones and leaves some out. That table gives V, J and clone size, and the DNA gave D and trimming. The table lists roughly 280,000 clones, about 89% of them singletons. This chain joins TRBV9 and TRBJ2-6; the match to TRBD2 covers 10 bases. The sequence came from a man in his forties with active or convalescent COVID-19. Sequenced: peripheral blood. As DNA, the CDR3 is TGTGCCAGCAGCTCTAGCGGGAGATTAACTGGGGCCAACGTCCTGACTTTC. The encoded protein is CASSSSGRLTGANVLTF.